The 25 T cell receptor beta chains given below trace back to one sample, sequenced in a study of T cell responses to AZD1222 COVID-19 vaccine. Using immunoSEQ multiplex PCR, the repertoire was profiled, and TCRdb retains in-frame clones only, with some absent. The table includes 140,000 to 150,000 clones, around nine tenths detected once. This material consisted of peripheral blood, taken on day 0 of AZD1222 vaccination. The receptors originated from an adult in good health.

CDR3 loop: CASSYGHKLEAFF. In DNA, the CDR3 is TGTGCCAGCAGTTACGGCCATAAACTTGAAGCTTTCTTT. The V and J genes are TRBV6-5 and TRBJ1-1; D is undetermined. The CDR3 contains 13 residues. V was pared by 2 bases and J by 7 bases, with 11 bases between. CDR1 MNHEY and CDR2 SVGAGI come from the germline V gene.

This sequence joins TRBV6-1 and TRBJ1-4, with D tentatively TRBD1 (6 bases). Germline lookup yields CDR1 MNHNS and CDR2 SASEGT. V shed 5 bases and J shed 7 bases, with 11 bases lying between them. The CDR3 sequence is 13 residues long. The CDR3 reads CASSFRGGEKLFF. In nucleotides, the CDR3 is TGTGCCAGCAGTTTCAGGGGTGGTGAAAAACTGTTTTTT.

DNA for the CDR3: TGTGCCAGCAGCTTTAGGGGGCCTTACGAGCAGTACTTC. Protein product: CASSFRGPYEQYF. V usage is TRBV13 and J usage is TRBJ2-7, with 7 bases identical to TRBD1. Germline CDR1 and CDR2: PRHDT and FYEKMQ (reference sequence). V lost 3 bases, J lost 4 bases, and 3 bases stayed unmatched. The CDR3 runs to 13 residues.

The J gene is TRBJ2-5, the V gene TRBV20-1, with TRBD2 identical over 13 bases. This CDR3 has 17 amino acids. Germline loops: CDR1 DFQATT, CDR2 SNEGSKA (reference sequence). V was clipped by 3 bases and J by 5 bases; unmatched bases: 12. For the CDR3, the DNA is TGCAGTGCTAGTGAGGGACTAGCGGGGCCTAGGGGGGAGACCCAGTACTTC. Its protein is CSASEGLAGPRGETQYF.

The CDR3 nucleotides are TGTGCCAGCAGCCCTTCGCTTCGGGTGCTCTATGGCTACACCTTC. Its translation: CASSPSLRVLYGYTF. The chain has TRBV7-2 and TRBJ1-2; no reliable D call. With 5 bases removed from V and 4 bases from J, the gap between germline ends came to 17 bases. CDR3 length: 15 amino acids. The V gene's germline CDR1 is SGHTA and CDR2 FQGNSA. The whole variable domain, filled in from reference TRBV7-2 and TRBJ1-2, reads GAGVSQSPSNKVTEKGKDVELRCDPISGHTALYWYRQSLGQGLEFLIYFQGNSAPDKSGLPSDRFSAERTGGSVSTLTIQRTQQEDSAVYLCASSPSLRVLYGYTFGSGTRLTVV.

The CDR3 nucleotides are TGTGCCAGCAGCCGACTCAACGAGGGTTGGGGCGCTGAAGCTTTCTTT. Translating it yields CASSRLNEGWGAEAFF. V usage is TRBV7-9 and J usage is TRBJ1-1, with TRBD1 as a possible D gene (5 bases). The length of the CDR3 is 16 residues. V shed 5 bases and J shed 6 bases, with 22 bases lying between them. The V gene's germline CDR1 is SEHNR and CDR2 FQNEAQ (reference sequence).

The V and J genes are TRBV18 and TRBJ2-5; D is unclear. The CDR3 totals 13 residues. Germline V gene lookup returns CDR1 KGHSH and CDR2 LQKENI. V lost 2 bases and J 1 base, leaving 5 bases between the germline ends. The CDR3 region has the DNA TGTGCCAGCTCACCAGGCATCCAAGAGACCCAGTACTTC. Translated: CASSPGIQETQYF.

The V call is TRBV6-5, the J call TRBJ1-1, with 7 bases that match TRBD1. CDR3 size: 13 residues. V dropped 7 bases and J dropped 3; count of bases not matched to a gene: 5. Per germline, CDR1 MNHEY and CDR2 SVGAGI. CDR3 protein: CASTRTGDTEAFF. The CDR3 DNA reads as TGTGCCAGCACCAGAACAGGGGACACTGAAGCTTTCTTT.

This clone was counted a single time. The chain employs TRBV6-6 and TRBJ1-6, with D possibly being TRBD1 (5 bases). Trimming left V 4 bases short and J 8 bases short, with 18 bases between. Per the germline V gene, CDR1 is MNHNY and CDR2 is SVGAGI (reference sequence). The CDR3 length is 16 residues. The CDR3: CASSSPRDGGYSPLHF. DNA of the CDR3: TGTGCCAGCAGTTCCCCCCGGGACGGGGGTTATTCACCCCTCCACTTT.

This clone was detected only a few times. The chain is built from TRBV7-3 and TRBJ2-1, with D perhaps TRBD2 (6 bases). This CDR3 spans 15 amino acids. The V end lost 4 bases, the J end lost 6 bases, and 16 bases lay between the germline ends. Per germline, CDR1 SGHTA and CDR2 FQGTGA. The CDR3 DNA sequence: TGTGCCAGCAGCTCAGAGCGGGCAAATGTCAATGAGCAGTTCTTC. This gives the protein CASSSERANVNEQFF.

The V and J genes are TRBV6-5 and TRBJ1-3, with D hard to call. Trimming shortened V by 8 bases and J by 0 bases, and 14 bases separated the two germline ends. The CDR3 runs 15 residues. The germline V gene encodes CDR1 MNHEY and CDR2 SVGAGI. The CDR3 protein is CASGLQITSGNTIYF. In DNA form, the CDR3 reads TGTGCCAGCGGACTCCAAATTACCTCTGGAAACACCATATATTTT.

A single count supports this clone. The chain couples TRBV27 to TRBJ1-4, with TRBD1 as a possible D gene (6 bases). The CDR3 is 13 amino acids. Looked up from germline, CDR1 is MNHEY and CDR2 is SMNVEV (reference sequence). V dropped 8 bases and J dropped 8 bases, with 15 bases sitting between them. CDR3 nucleotide sequence: TGTGCCAGCCGCCACAGGGTAGGAGAAAAACTGTTTTTT. Amino acids: CASRHRVGEKLFF.

The chain has TRBV5-1 and TRBJ2-1, with D hard to call. Trimming removed 0 bases from V and 0 bases from J, with 10 bases in between. This CDR3 is built from 16 residues. Germline assignment: CDR1 SGHRS and CDR2 YFSETQ. CDR3 nucleotide sequence: TGCGCCAGCAGCTTGGCCGGGCTGAGCTCCTACAATGAGCAGTTCTTC. Its translation: CASSLAGLSSYNEQFF.

The chain links TRBV5-4 to TRBJ1-1, with D possibly matching TRBD1 (6 bases). From germline, CDR1 is SGHNT and CDR2 YYREEE (reference sequence). Trimming left V 1 base short and J 4 bases short, with 11 bases between. There are 14 residues in the CDR3. CDR3 in amino acids: CASSLQGRGTEAFF. CDR3 coding DNA: TGTGCCAGCAGCTTGCAGGGGAGGGGCACTGAAGCTTTCTTT.

CDR3 sequence (DNA): TGTGCCAGCAGTCGAAGCGGAGGATCCTCTGGAAACACCATATATTTT. Protein sequence: CASSRSGGSSGNTIYF. The J gene is TRBJ1-3, the V gene TRBV6-6; D is unclear. V gave up 5 bases and J gave up 0 bases, with 14 bases separating them. The germline V gene has CDR1 MNHNY and CDR2 SVGAGI (reference sequence). CDR3 length equals 16 residues.

The chain combines TRBV7-2 with TRBJ1-5; tentative D call: TRBD1 (6 bases). The V gene lost 2 bases and the J gene lost 6 bases, with 23 bases spanning the gap. CDR3 length equals 18 residues. CDR1 is SGHTA, CDR2 FQGNSA, per germline. The CDR3 region is CASSLKGYRDTRVQPQHF. For the CDR3, the DNA is TGTGCCAGCAGCTTAAAGGGATACCGGGACACCCGGGTTCAGCCCCAGCATTTT.

J is TRBJ2-2 and V is TRBV5-1, with D possibly called TRBD1 or TRBD2 (5 bases each). The CDR3 runs 18 residues. From germline, CDR1 is SGHRS and CDR2 YFSETQ. Trimming took off 4 bases at V and 3 bases at J, with 22 bases between the two ends. The CDR3 reads CASSLWLGERIYTGELFF. The CDR3 DNA is TGCGCCAGCAGCCTTTGGTTAGGGGAGCGGATCTACACCGGGGAGCTGTTTTTT.

The CDR3 reads CASSPRDSYYNSPLHF. CDR3 nucleotide sequence: TGTGCCAGCAGCCCCAGGGACAGCTACTATAATTCACCCCTCCACTTT. The chain links TRBV11-2 to TRBJ1-6; 7 bases map to TRBD1. J lost 3 bases, V lost 5 bases, and 7 bases had no gene match. CDR1 is SGHAT and CDR2 is FQNNGV in the germline V gene. CDR3 length: 16 residues. The full variable domain, in which reference TRBV11-2 and TRBJ1-6 provide the parts outside the CDR3, is EAGVAQSPRYKIIEKRQSVAFWCNPISGHATLYWYQQILGQGPKLLIQFQNNGVVDDSQLPKDRFSAERLKGVDSTLKIQPAKLEDSAVYLCASSPRDSYYNSPLHFGNGTRLTVT.

V usage is TRBV7-2 and J usage is TRBJ1-2, with a tentative D call TRBD1 (5 bases). The CDR3 extends over 15 amino acids. In germline, CDR1 is SGHTA, CDR2 FQGNSA. Trimming cost V 0 bases and J 4 bases, with 12 bases left between them. In DNA form, the CDR3 reads TGTGCCAGCAGCTTAGCATCGGGGGGAGTCTATGGCTACACCTTC. Translated, it gives CASSLASGGVYGYTF.

The chain couples TRBV4-1 to TRBJ2-7; D remains unclear. Germline assignment: CDR1 MGHRA and CDR2 YSYEKL. The CDR3 totals 16 residues. V was shortened by 0 bases and J by 3 bases, with 15 bases between the two germline ends. Here the CDR3 reads CASSQDSSAKLYEQYF. The CDR3, as DNA: TGCGCCAGCAGCCAAGATTCCAGCGCCAAGCTCTACGAGCAGTACTTC.

This rearrangement joins TRBV7-9 to TRBJ1-4; weak D call: TRBD1 (5 bases). There are 15 residues in the CDR3. Trimming removed 1 base from V and 7 bases from J, with 13 bases in between. Germline V lookup: CDR1 SEHNR, CDR2 FQNEAQ (reference sequence). The CDR3 coding sequence is TGTGCCAGCAGCTTAGGGCAGGGCGGAGGTGAAAAACTGTTTTTT. Protein: CASSLGQGGGEKLFF.

The genes are TRBV28 and TRBJ2-4, with unresolved D. CDR3 length: 14 amino acids. Trimming shortened V by 4 bases and J by 8 bases, and 15 bases separated the two germline ends. Germline V gives CDR1 MDHEN, CDR2 SYDVKM. The CDR3 region has the DNA TGTGCCAGCAGTTATGACCGGTTAACAGACATTCAGTACTTC. As protein: CASSYDRLTDIQYF.

V gene TRBV11-3 combines with J gene TRBJ2-3; D perhaps matches TRBD1 (5 bases). V was trimmed by 3 bases and J by 2 bases, leaving 9 bases between them. This CDR3 spans 14 amino acids. Germline V gives CDR1 SGHNT, CDR2 YENEEA. In DNA form, the CDR3 reads TGTGCCAGCAGCTTTGGTGGGGCCACAGATACGCAGTATTTT. Translating it yields CASSFGGATDTQYF.

This sequence joins TRBV4-1 and TRBJ1-6, with D hard to call. The V end lost 3 bases, the J end lost 4 bases, and 19 bases lay between the germline ends. The CDR3 has 18 amino acids. In germline, CDR1 is MGHRA, CDR2 YSYEKL. CDR3 protein: CASSQTFMGSGYNSPLHF. CDR3 coding DNA: TGCGCCAGCAGCCAGACCTTCATGGGCAGCGGATATAATTCACCCCTCCACTTT.

This sequence joins TRBV7-3 and TRBJ2-1; TRBD2 might be the D (6 bases). The V gene's germline CDR1 is SGHTA and CDR2 FQGTGA. The CDR3 loop spans 15 amino acids. V was clipped by 5 bases and J by 5 bases, with 16 bases between them. The CDR3 sequence: CASSLRASENNEQFF. CDR3 bases: TGTGCCAGCAGCCTGAGAGCTAGCGAGAACAATGAGCAGTTCTTC.